This T cell receptor beta chain was sequenced during a study of CD8 T cells in ankylosing spondylitis. In this sample, this clonotype turned up a few times. Its antigen is still unknown. Whole-study findings and limits: Seven to nine highly homologous variants formed a TCR beta motif that appeared characteristic of ankylosing spondylitis blood.

One entry per CDR3 protein results from TCRdb running MiXCR on the 5' RACE reads. The table includes over 400,000 distinct CDR3 sequences, about 24% detected once. The CDR3 extends over 15 amino acids. V lost 6 bases and J 0 bases, leaving 15 bases between the germline ends. CDR1 is DFQATT, CDR2 SNEGSKA, per germline (reference sequence). The sequencing sample was made of blood, either unsorted or a sorted T cell fraction (not recorded which). The receptor's source is a male donor with ankylosing spondylitis. The rearrangement links TRBV20-1 to TRBJ1-3; possible D gene TRBD1, 6 bases. CDR3 DNA: TGCAGTGCCGTACTAGACAGGCTCTCTGGAAACACCATATATTTT. Translation: CSAVLDRLSGNTIYF.